This TCR beta chain is from a study of control samples from healthy donors and cancer patients. TCRdb keeps only in-frame clones here, not all; method: immunoSEQ multiplex PCR. The sample has 130,000 or so clones; just under 95% are singletons. CDR1 and CDR2 from the germline V gene are LNHNV and YYDKDF (reference sequence). Germline trimming cut 4 bases from V and 3 bases from J; bases unmatched to any gene: 9. This CDR3 region has 16 residues. The receptor was isolated from a man aged 55 to 70 with colorectal cancer. The chain links TRBV15 to TRBJ1-3; 7 positions agree with TRBD1. The sequenced sample was PBMCs. DNA for the CDR3: TGTGCCACCAGCATGGTGGGACAGCCACTTGGAAACACCATATATTTT. Translating gives CATSMVGQPLGNTIYF.